This T cell receptor (beta chain) originates from a study of CD8+ T cells in alopecia areata. Study overall: Twice a day, 5 to 10 mg of oral tofacitinib was administered to treated patients. Dosing with tofacitinib proceeded for 6 to 18 months, followed by 6 months off drug. Findings of the study overall: While patients received tofacitinib, many expanded lesional clones remained present in scalp and blood.

Trimming removed 0 bases at V and 2 bases at J, with 9 bases between. The CDR3 runs 16 residues. Germline V lookup: CDR1 SGHRS, CDR2 YFSETQ. Indicated treatment: oral pan-JAK inhibitor, 5-10 mg twice daily. Using a FACSAria, the CD4+ and CD8+ T cells were sorted from the PBMCs. Comments on this clone: The antigen is unknown. The same CDR3 arises from other DNA sequences in this sample as well.

Extraction and reverse transcription of RNA yielded cDNA as the sequencing template. TCRdb keeps only in-frame clones here, not all; method: immunoSEQ multiplex PCR. The profile shows 130,000 or so clones, around 63% of them singletons. This clonotype was sampled from a human donor with alopecia areata. Sequences were derived from CD4+ T cells sorted from blood, sampled at week 4, from a patient treated with tofacitinib. V usage is TRBV5-1 and J usage is TRBJ2-6; tentatively, D is TRBD1 (5 bases). For the CDR3, the DNA is TGCGCCAGCAGCTTGGAAGGGGCTCCTGGGGCCAACGTCCTGACTTTC. Its protein product is CASSLEGAPGANVLTF.